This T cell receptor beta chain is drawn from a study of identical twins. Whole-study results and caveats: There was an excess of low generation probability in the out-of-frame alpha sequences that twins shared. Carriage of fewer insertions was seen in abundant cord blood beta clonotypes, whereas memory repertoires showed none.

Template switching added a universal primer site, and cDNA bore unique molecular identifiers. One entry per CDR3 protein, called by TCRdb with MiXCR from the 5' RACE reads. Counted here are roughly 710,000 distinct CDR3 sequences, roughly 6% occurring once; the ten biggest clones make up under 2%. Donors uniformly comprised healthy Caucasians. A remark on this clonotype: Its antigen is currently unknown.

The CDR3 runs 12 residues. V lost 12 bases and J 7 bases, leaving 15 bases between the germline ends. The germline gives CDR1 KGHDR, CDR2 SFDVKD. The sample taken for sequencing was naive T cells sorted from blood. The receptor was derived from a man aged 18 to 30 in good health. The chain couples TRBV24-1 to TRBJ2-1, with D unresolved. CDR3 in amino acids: CASGYLQNEQFF. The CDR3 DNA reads TGTGCCTCTGGATACCTCCAGAATGAGCAGTTCTTC.